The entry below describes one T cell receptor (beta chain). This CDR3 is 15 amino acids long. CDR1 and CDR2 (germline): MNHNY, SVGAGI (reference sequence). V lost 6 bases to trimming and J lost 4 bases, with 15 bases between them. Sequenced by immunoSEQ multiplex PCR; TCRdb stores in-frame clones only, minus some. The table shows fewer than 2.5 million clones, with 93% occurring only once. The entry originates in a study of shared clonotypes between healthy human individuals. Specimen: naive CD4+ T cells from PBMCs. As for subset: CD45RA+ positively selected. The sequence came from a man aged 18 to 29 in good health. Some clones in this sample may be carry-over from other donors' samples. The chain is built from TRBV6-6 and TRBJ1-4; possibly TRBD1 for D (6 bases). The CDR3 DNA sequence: TGTGCCAGCAGCCGTAAGGGGGTGATTAATGAAAAACTGTTTTTT. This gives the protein CASSRKGVINEKLFF.